These T cell receptor beta chains were read from a single sample in a study of blood T cell repertoires in COVID-19. Assay: immunoSEQ multiplex PCR; the TCRdb copy retains only in-frame clones and omits some. The data hold 200,000 to 250,000 clones, with roughly 79% observed a single time. Material for sequencing was peripheral blood. These receptor sequences come from a woman of 80 years or more with COVID-19, enrolled during active disease. Both conserved end residues are part of each CDR3. The order of the fields is V gene, D gene, J gene, CDR3 protein. D genes are given only for firm matches.

>TRBV5-1|-|TRBJ1-2
CASSLEGTRGYTF
>TRBV7-2|-|TRBJ1-1
CASSPRQLEAFF
>TRBV2|TRBD1|TRBJ2-4
CASNEQGEVAKNIQYF
>TRBV7-2|TRBD2|TRBJ2-5
CASSLDGRGYQETQYF
>TRBV7-8|TRBD1|TRBJ1-5
CASSLAAGQASNQPQHF
>TRBV5-1|-|TRBJ1-1
CASNQGGNTEAFF
>TRBV19|TRBD1|TRBJ2-2
CASLDGTGRNTGELFF
>TRBV19|TRBD1|TRBJ1-5
CAAGGSISNQPQHF
>TRBV2|-|TRBJ1-1
CASSISPVTEAFF
>TRBV16|TRBD2|TRBJ2-3
CASSQQAGGQDTQYF
>TRBV24-1|-|TRBJ2-1
CATSEAEVLSSYNEQFF
>TRBV19|-|TRBJ1-6
CASRRTLATSLTSPLHF
>TRBV5-3|TRBD2|TRBJ2-3
CARSASVAGGTDTQYF
>TRBV29-1|TRBD1|TRBJ1-1
CSVRPLTGGGFTEAFF
>TRBV19|-|TRBJ1-5
CASRRDAGVGQPQHF
>TRBV5-6|-|TRBJ1-1
CASSLSGVLAFF
>TRBV29-1|-|TRBJ2-5
CSGLTGRAQYF
>TRBV7-9|-|TRBJ1-6
CASSKEGGDNSPLHF
>TRBV19|TRBD1|TRBJ1-1
CASSTGEPEAFF
>TRBV19|TRBD1|TRBJ1-6
CASRVDRAENSPLHF
>TRBV7-3|-|TRBJ2-1
CASSPLAYNEQFF
>TRBV13|TRBD2|TRBJ2-7
CASSSRGRALEQYF
>TRBV5-1|TRBD1|TRBJ2-3
CASSVDRGGDTQYF
>TRBV4-1|-|TRBJ1-3
CASSQVRDSGNTIYF
>TRBV2|TRBD1|TRBJ1-3
CASSEVGQGGRNTIYF
>TRBV28|-|TRBJ1-6
CASSFSDGLNSPLHF
>TRBV6-1|-|TRBJ2-1
CASSEVQGPYNEQFF
>TRBV2|-|TRBJ1-2
CASSVIQGTDGYTF
>TRBV28|TRBD1|TRBJ1-1
CASSAGTGVTEAFF
>TRBV5-1|-|TRBJ2-6
CASREGNSGANVLTF
>TRBV12-3/TRBV12-4|-|TRBJ2-5
CASRQNQETQYF
>TRBV7-3|TRBD2|TRBJ2-5
CASSLTGLVQETQYF
>TRBV6-2/TRBV6-3|-|TRBJ2-3
CASSYSKSAGTDTQYF
>TRBV9|-|TRBJ1-1
CASSPQGGFGTEAFF
>TRBV28|-|TRBJ2-7
CASSLQDRLSYEQYF
>TRBV3-1/TRBV3-2|TRBD2|TRBJ2-7
CASSSLGGLHEQYF